These T cell receptor beta chains were read from a single sample in a study of blood T cell repertoires in COVID-19. Data came from immunoSEQ multiplex PCR; TCRdb stores just in-frame clones and leaves some out. The data hold around 320,000 clones, with about 82% observed a single time. Material: peripheral blood. The receptors shown here come from a human donor in a cohort sampled during active COVID-19. Each CDR3 is given without its conserved first and last residue.

j_call | v_call | cdr3_aa
TRBJ2-7 | TRBV19 | ASSMTGSSYEQY
TRBJ1-1 | TRBV6-5 | ASSYSEGNTEAF
TRBJ1-2 | TRBV10-3 | AISESGQGDGYT
TRBJ2-7 | TRBV9 | ASSPQTGSYEQY
TRBJ2-7 | TRBV28 | ASSSIAAASYEQY
TRBJ2-7 | TRBV19 | ASSILAGGQSEQY
TRBJ2-1 | TRBV3-1/TRBV3-2 | ASSQGSGGYNEQF
TRBJ1-4 | TRBV7-9 | ASSFQPRLLGPGEKLF
TRBJ1-1 | TRBV12-5 | ASGLLETF
TRBJ2-3 | TRBV20-1 | SASVAGGTQY
TRBJ2-7 | TRBV3-1/TRBV3-2 | ASSQTGQSSYEQY
TRBJ2-1 | TRBV6-5 | ASSNLGDEQF
TRBJ1-1 | TRBV6-5 | ASRVQGRLNTEAF
TRBJ1-4 | TRBV7-2 | ASSFRPLQGSNEKLF
TRBJ2-7 | TRBV20-1 | SARTGYEQY
TRBJ1-1 | TRBV2 | ASSGEGGLNTEAF
TRBJ1-1 | TRBV12-3/TRBV12-4 | ASSLDRYTEAF
TRBJ1-2 | TRBV23-1 | ASSQWGTGQGGSGYT
TRBJ2-7 | TRBV6-2/TRBV6-3 | ASSWLAGAATYEQY
TRBJ1-1 | TRBV27 | ASSPRGHDTEAF
TRBJ1-2 | TRBV10-3 | AISETAGGYGYT
TRBJ1-5 | TRBV14 | ASSPTGNQPQH
TRBJ1-2 | TRBV2 | ASSVGPGMVTT
TRBJ2-1 | TRBV5-6 | ASSFSTGKDNEQF
TRBJ2-3 | TRBV24-1 | ASRPAGEPDTQY
TRBJ2-1 | TRBV2 | ASSGLAGGRGEQF
TRBJ2-1 | TRBV24-1 | ATSQPGGQDYEQF
TRBJ2-7 | TRBV7-3 | ASSSAGTGTYEQY
TRBJ1-1 | TRBV18 | ASSPRNPTGKGTEAF
TRBJ1-1 | TRBV29-1 | SVKGAMRGGTEAF